This entry lists 14 T cell receptor beta chains sequenced from one sample in a study of T cell responses to AZD1222 COVID-19 vaccine. Here immunoSEQ multiplex PCR was the method, and the copy in TCRdb shows in-frame clones only, minus some. There are tens of thousands of clones in the sample; less than 90% occur only once, and 7% lies in the top ten. Source: peripheral blood, taken on day 0 of AZD1222 vaccination. The receptors here all came from an adult in good health.

V is TRBV10-3 and J is TRBJ1-4; perhaps TRBD1 as D (5 bases). V lost 6 bases and J 0 bases, leaving 11 bases between the germline ends. Germline values: CDR1 ENHRY, CDR2 SYGVKD. CDR3 length equals 15 residues. CDR3 protein: CAISGDFATNEKLFF. The CDR3 bases are TGTGCCATCAGCGGGGACTTTGCAACTAATGAAAAACTGTTTTTT.

The CDR3 spells CSAQETQYF. In DNA, the CDR3 is TGCAGTGCACAAGAGACCCAGTACTTC. This rearrangement joins TRBV20-1 to TRBJ2-5, with no clear D. The CDR3 has 9 amino acids. The germline CDR1 and CDR2 sequences are DFQATT and SNEGSKA (reference sequence). The V end was cut by 6 bases, the J end by 2 bases, with 1 base between.

This chain joins TRBV18 and TRBJ2-3; 9 positions match TRBD1. With 4 bases clipped from V and 6 bases from J, the junction kept 11 bases outside the gene matches. Germline V gene lookup returns CDR1 KGHSH and CDR2 LQKENI. The CDR3 runs 16 residues. This CDR3 is CASSRSGTGTVDTQYF. The DNA for the CDR3 is TGTGCCAGCTCACGATCCGGGACAGGGACTGTGGATACGCAGTATTTT.

The chain links TRBV5-5 to TRBJ2-1; D is tentatively TRBD1 or TRBD2 (5 bases each). V lost 4 bases to trimming and J lost 0 bases, with 11 bases between them. CDR3 length: 15 residues. The germline V gene encodes CDR1 SGHKS and CDR2 YYEKEE (reference sequence). CDR3 protein: CASSTGPSSYNEQFF. CDR3 bases: TGTGCCAGCAGCACGGGACCGAGCTCCTACAATGAGCAGTTCTTC.

CDR3 DNA: TGTGCCAGCAGCCAAGGGTCGGGGAAATACGAGCAGTACTTC. Translation gives CASSQGSGKYEQYF. V is TRBV4-2 and J is TRBJ2-7; TRBD2 might be the D (5 bases). Deletions cut 1 base from V and 4 bases from J, with 11 bases between. Germline assignment: CDR1 LGHNA and CDR2 YNFKEQ. The CDR3 spans 14 residues.

This clone came up once. The chain has TRBV2 and TRBJ2-5; weak D call: TRBD2 (5 bases). The germline V and J ends were trimmed by 1 base and 6 bases, with 12 bases remaining between them. Germline-derived CDR1 and CDR2 are SNHLY and FYNNEI. The CDR3 has 14 residues. As DNA, the CDR3 is TGTGCCAGCAGTGAAGATGTCGGGGTCAAGACCCAGTACTTC. Protein product: CASSEDVGVKTQYF.

The V gene is TRBV3-1 (or the pseudogene TRBV3-2), the J gene TRBJ1-3, with TRBD1 matching over 8 bases. This CDR3 has 14 residues. The V segment lost 4 bases and the J segment 5 bases; nucleotides outside the gene matches: 4. CDR1 is LGHDT, CDR2 YNNKEL, per germline (reference sequence). CDR3 DNA sequence: TGTGCCAGCAGCCCAGTCAGGGGGCGAAACACCATATATTTT. Amino acids: CASSPVRGRNTIYF.

Details on this clone: Its ends do not fully match the called genes, so a read error is possible. The chain combines TRBV7-7 with TRBJ2-7; a possible D gene is TRBD1 (6 bases). Germline V CDR1 and CDR2: SSHAT, FNYEAQ (reference sequence). This CDR3 is 15 amino acids long. The CDR3 sequence is CASSPGVQGSYEQYF. The CDR3 DNA follows: TGTGCTAGCAGCCCAGGGGTTCAGGGTTCGTACGAGCAGTACTTC.

The V gene is TRBV15, the J gene TRBJ2-1; D call uncertain. Trimming took off 0 bases at V and 9 bases at J, with 9 bases between the two ends. The CDR3 runs to 13 residues. Germline loops: CDR1 LNHNV, CDR2 YYDKDF (reference sequence). The CDR3: CATSRESSGEQFF. CDR3 DNA: TGTGCCACCAGCAGAGAAAGTTCAGGTGAGCAGTTCTTC.

The gene calls are TRBV28 and TRBJ2-3; 7 positions agree with TRBD2. This CDR3 region has 15 residues. The trim removed 5 bases at V and 1 base at J, leaving 6 bases unmatched. Germline V lookup: CDR1 MDHEN, CDR2 SYDVKM. The CDR3 protein is CASSPAGTGTDTQYF. CDR3 sequence (DNA): TGTGCCAGCAGTCCAGCGGGAACCGGCACAGATACGCAGTATTTT.

This sequence joins TRBV27 and TRBJ2-7, with D hard to call. The CDR3 length is 15 residues. Trimming took 5 bases from V and 0 from J, leaving 14 bases between them. Germline CDR1 MNHEY, CDR2 SMNVEV (reference sequence). The CDR3 region has the DNA TGTGCCAGCAGTCTTCACAACTCGGCCTCCTACGAGCAGTACTTC. Protein product: CASSLHNSASYEQYF.

The chain combines TRBV11-3 with TRBJ2-5; possibly TRBD1 for D (5 bases). This CDR3 is built from 14 residues. V lost 5 bases, J lost 2 bases, and 12 bases lay in between. CDR1 is SGHNT and CDR2 is YENEEA in the germline V gene. DNA for the CDR3: TGTGCCAGCAGCAGAAGTAAGGGGCAAGAGACCCAGTACTTC. It is translated as CASSRSKGQETQYF.

The rearrangement joins TRBV13 to TRBJ2-2, with D possibly being TRBD1 (5 bases). The ends were cut back, 5 bases at V and 6 bases at J, with 16 bases in the middle. CDR3 length: 15 amino acids. CDR1 PRHDT and CDR2 FYEKMQ come from the germline V gene (reference sequence). The CDR3 nucleotides are TGTGCCAGCAGCCCGCCGGCAAGGGGATCCGGGGAGCTGTTTTTT. Its translation: CASSPPARGSGELFF. Full variable domain (outside the CDR3, taken from reference TRBV13 and TRBJ2-2): AAGVIQSPRHLIKEKRETATLKCYPIPRHDTVYWYQQGPGQDPQFLISFYEKMQSDKGSIPDRFSAQQFSDYHSELNMSSLELGDSALYFCASSPPARGSGELFFGEGSRLTVL.

CDR3 loop: CASEFQGGENTEAFF. As DNA, the CDR3 is TGCGCCAGCGAGTTCCAGGGAGGGGAGAACACTGAAGCTTTCTTT. The chain joins TRBV5-1 to TRBJ1-1; D perhaps matches TRBD1 (5 bases). The CDR3 covers 15 residues. CDR1 SGHRS and CDR2 YFSETQ come from the germline V gene. The V end lost 7 bases, the J end lost 1 base, and 17 bases lay between the germline ends.